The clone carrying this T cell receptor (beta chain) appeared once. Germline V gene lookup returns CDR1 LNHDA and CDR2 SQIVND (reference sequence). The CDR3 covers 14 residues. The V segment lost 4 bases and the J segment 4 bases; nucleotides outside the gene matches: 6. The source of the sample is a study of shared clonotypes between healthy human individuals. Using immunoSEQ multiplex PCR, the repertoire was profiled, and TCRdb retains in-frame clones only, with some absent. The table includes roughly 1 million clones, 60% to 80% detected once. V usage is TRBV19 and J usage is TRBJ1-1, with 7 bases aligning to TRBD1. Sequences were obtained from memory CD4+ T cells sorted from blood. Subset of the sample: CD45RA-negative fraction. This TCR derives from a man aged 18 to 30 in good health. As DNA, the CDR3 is TGTGCCAGTAGTAGTGGGTACAGGGGCACTGAAGCTTTCTTT. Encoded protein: CASSSGYRGTEAFF.